The clone carrying this T cell receptor (beta chain) was seen many times. This sample was taken from a study of T cells in Graves' hyperthyroidism and ophthalmopathy. The CDR3 regions of TCR beta were amplified from RNA transcripts. In the first-round RT-PCR of the TCR CDR3, the HTBI primer set was used. TCRdb analysed the multiplex PCR reads with MiXCR anew, one entry per CDR3 protein. Here the sample spans about 420,000 distinct CDR3 sequences, around 14% being singletons. It was considered stable Graves' hyperthyroidism when ophthalmopathy did not progress within 18 months. CDR1 and CDR2 from the germline V gene are MNHNS and SASEGT. CDR3 length equals 13 residues. With 2 bases removed from V and 7 bases from J, the gap between germline ends came to 11 bases.

The V call is TRBV6-1, the J call TRBJ1-2, with D possibly TRBD1 on 5 matching bases. Sequencing used blood. The TCR was taken from a woman in her late teens or twenties with Graves' hyperthyroidism. The CDR3 is CASSENSGTGYTF. In nucleotides, the CDR3 is TGTGCCAGCAGTGAAAACTCAGGGACTGGCTACACCTTC.